This TCR beta chain was obtained from a study of T cells in Graves' hyperthyroidism and ophthalmopathy (dated by TCRdb to between 2019 and 2020). Background on the whole study: Peripheral blood samples were taken at initial diagnosis, before any treatment was given. Once sampling was done, hyperthyroidism patients were given methimazole at a starting dose of 30 mg daily, whereas ophthalmopathy patients were given high-dose intravenous methylprednisolone. The 100 or so discovery patients were randomly divided into training and test sets at a 7:3 ratio. Prospective prediction of ophthalmopathy was tested in an independent validation cohort of approximately 19 hyperthyroidism patients and around 16 patients who later progressed to ophthalmopathy. In more than 5 Graves' hyperthyroidism patients, the study also compared T-cell repertoires from thyroid tissue with T-cell repertoires from blood. According to the paper, TCR Vbeta CDR3 sequencing was carried out on some 130 peripheral blood samples, which came from fewer than 50 ophthalmopathy, under 85 hyperthyroidism and about 17 progressor patients. TCR V-J signatures able to tell the groups apart were searched for in a discovery cohort of 100 or so patients, of whom over 40 had Graves' ophthalmopathy and about 60 had stable Graves' hyperthyroidism. The paper's findings and limits, for the study overall: In validation, progression to ophthalmopathy was predicted by the model with 55% to 71% sensitivity and 72% to 80% specificity, a median of 6.5 months before onset. Most expanded thyroid clonotypes (frequency above 0.001) were also detected in blood, suggesting blood repertoires may reflect thyroid immune responses. In cross-validation, a model built on a 13 V-J signature told ophthalmopathy apart from stable hyperthyroidism with over 85% sensitivity and 81% to 82% specificity, and in testing the same model reached 80%/75%. No statistical method was used to fix the sample size in advance, and group allocation was not hidden from the investigators.

This clonotype was counted at least ten times. This clone's antigen is unknown. No much larger clone exists at a distance of one base, and base qualities are not known. Stable Graves' hyperthyroidism was defined as the absence of progression to ophthalmopathy over 18 months of follow-up. Hyperthyroidism patients were newly diagnosed, with disease duration under 2 months, and aged 18 to 65 years. The study excluded patients with uncontrolled infections, other autoimmune diseases, pregnancy or lactation. Diagnoses were established on the basis of clinical symptoms, serum thyroxine and TRAb, thyroid ultrasound, and orbital computed tomography. PBMCs were isolated from roughly 10 ml of fresh peripheral blood by Ficoll-Paque density gradient centrifugation. Total RNA was extracted using Trizol reagent, and RNA quality was assessed on an Agilent 2100 Bioanalyzer. The TCR beta CDR3 regions were amplified from RNA transcripts. The TCR CDR3 was subjected to a first round of RT-PCR using the HTBI primer set and the Qiagen OneStep RT-PCR kit. The libraries were constructed in a second round of multiplex PCR and then size-selected and purified. Libraries were sequenced paired-end with 100 bp reads on an Illumina HiSeq2000. Processing in the source paper ran as follows. SOAPnuke was used to process the raw data, removing reads that contained adapters or uncalled bases, had a mean Phred below 15, or lacked an exact match to the constant primer or identifier. High-quality paired reads were merged with COPE v1.2.5, and unique nucleotide sequences were defined as clonotypes. MiTCR v1.1 was used to align clonotypes to the IMGT TRBV, TRBD and TRBJ reference segments. The analysis included only V-J combinations with a frequency above 0.0001, which together covered around 99% of the repertoires. The TCS score was defined as F50 (clonal expansion) divided by E x V (chaos), with BLOSUM62-based TCRdist calculated between CDR3 peptides within each V-J. Welch's t-statistics and random forest reduced fewer than 600 V-J features to under 15, which were used in a naive Bayes classifier (R e1071). TCRdb took the public reads, trimmed them with fastp at Q25, ran MiXCR for clone calling and kept in-frame beta chains. Rows are unified per CDR3 protein, each entry keeping the most common DNA and genes. The V and J calls and clone size come from TCRdb's table, not from the authors' own analysis. This sample lists around 600,000 distinct CDR3 sequences; approximately 14% were detected once. The ten largest account for under 8% of the sample.

The germline V end is reduced by 3 bases and the J end by 5 bases; junction bases left unmatched: 10. The germline V gene supplies CDR1 MDHEN and CDR2 SYDVKM. Inclusive of the bounding cysteine and phenylalanine, the CDR3 is 16 residues long. The sequence is cut down to CDR3 DNA, 48 bases in frame from base 1. The sequenced material came from blood. The chain joins TRBV28 to TRBJ2-5; 9 of the junction bases match TRBD2. The source of this sequence is a woman aged 30 to 39 with Graves' hyperthyroidism. CDR3 region: CASSLGGLAGRETQYF. The DNA sequence reads TGTGCCAGCAGTTTGGGCGGTCTAGCGGGACGTGAGACCCAGTACTTC.